The T cell receptor (beta chain) described here comes from a study of T cell repertoires in cytomegalovirus infection. TCRdb reprocessed the reads via MiXCR and lists one record per CDR3 protein. The top ten clones hold about two thirds of a sample with about 60,000 distinct CDR3 sequences, more than 25% of them seen once. This clonotype occurred a few times. What it recognizes is unknown. The CDR3 has 14 amino acids. Germline CDR1 reads SGHRS; CDR2 reads YFSETQ. Trimming shortened V by 3 bases and J by 0 bases, and 9 bases separated the two germline ends. The sequenced material came from PBMCs, sequenced either directly or after in vitro stimulation (not recorded which). The chain links TRBV5-1 to TRBJ2-5; possible D gene TRBD1, 5 bases. The sequence derives from a human donor in good health (CMV status not recorded). Some clones in this sample may be carry-over from other donors' samples. DNA for the CDR3: TGCGCCAGCAGCTCAACGACAGACCAAGAGACCCAGTACTTC. Encoded protein: CASSSTTDQETQYF.